This entry lists 7 T cell receptor beta chains sequenced from one sample in a study of neurological immune-mediated disorders. One entry per CDR3 protein results from TCRdb running MiXCR on the 5' RACE reads. The table lists 50,000 or so distinct CDR3 sequences, about 3.7% of them singletons. Sample: PBMCs. The receptors come from a man aged 35-49 years with multiple sclerosis.

V is TRBV29-1 and J is TRBJ2-1; 10 bases are a match to TRBD1. Germline V gene sequence: CDR1 SQVTM, CDR2 ANQGSEA. V was clipped by 8 bases and J by 7 bases; unmatched bases: 8. The CDR3 spans 13 residues. The CDR3 spells CSCGRTGGNEQFF. The CDR3 bases are TGCAGCTGTGGCCGGACAGGGGGGAATGAGCAGTTCTTC.

Ten or more counts support this clonotype. This chain connects TRBV27 to TRBJ2-7; 15 bases fit TRBD2. Looked up from germline, CDR1 is MNHEY and CDR2 is SMNVEV (reference sequence). Unmatched junction bases numbered 5, after V lost 7 bases and J lost 4 bases. The CDR3 has 15 amino acids. Here the CDR3 reads CASKGTSGGNYEQYF. The DNA for the CDR3 is TGTGCCAGCAAAGGGACTAGCGGGGGGAATTACGAGCAGTACTTC.

This clonotype was observed many times. CDR3 sequence: CASSLLRGRTLSNYGYTF. In nucleotides, the CDR3 is TGTGCCAGCAGCCTACTGCGGGGGAGGACCCTTTCGAACTATGGCTACACCTTC. The chain couples TRBV11-2 to TRBJ1-2; TRBD1 is a possible D gene (5 bases). The CDR3 loop spans 18 amino acids. CDR1 is SGHAT, CDR2 FQNNGV, per germline. Trimming stripped 5 bases from V and 2 bases from J, with 24 bases between.

In this sample, this clonotype turned up a few times. The chain employs TRBV18 and TRBJ1-6; the match to TRBD1 covers 8 bases. CDR1 KGHSH and CDR2 LQKENI come from the germline V gene. This CDR3 is 14 amino acids long. J was trimmed by 9 bases and V by 3 bases; bases with no gene match: 4. The DNA of the CDR3 is TGTGCCAGCTCACCCGACAGGGGTGGTTCACCCCTCCACTTT. Translating it yields CASSPDRGGSPLHF.

In its sample, this clonotype was seen many times. The chain joins TRBV11-2 to TRBJ1-6; D unclear. Germline V CDR1 and CDR2: SGHAT, FQNNGV. The CDR3 has 16 amino acids. The V and J ends lost 2 bases and 1 base respectively, with 9 bases between them. The CDR3 nucleotides are TGTGCCAGCAGCTTACTCCAACGGTCCTATAATTCACCCCTCCACTTT. The encoded protein is CASSLLQRSYNSPLHF.

This clonotype appeared once. CDR3 nucleotides: TGTGCCTGGAGTGTAGATTCACCCCTCCACTTT. Amino acids: CAWSVDSPLHF. The chain has TRBV30 and TRBJ1-6; the D is unclear. The CDR3 runs 11 residues. Germline CDR1 GTSNPN, CDR2 SVGIG (reference sequence). V was shortened by 0 bases and J by 8 bases, with 2 bases between the two germline ends.

This clonotype has at least ten counts. The CDR3 spells CASSWRGEETQYF. CDR3 DNA: TGTGCCAGCAGTTGGCGGGGAGAAGAGACCCAGTACTTC. The chain combines TRBV3-1 with TRBJ2-5, with D possibly being TRBD2 (6 bases). The V end was cut by 6 bases, the J end by 3 bases, with 11 bases between. CDR1 and CDR2 from the germline V gene are LGHDT and YNNKEL (reference sequence). The CDR3 is 13 amino acids.